Below, 5 T cell receptor beta chains from the same sample are listed, as sequenced in a study of cytomegalovirus exposure and HLA in healthy donors. Primers: 60 Vbeta forward and 13 Jbeta reverse. Sequencing was performed with immunoSEQ multiplex PCR; in TCRdb, only in-frame clones are kept and a portion is missing. The table records about 120,000 clones, 70% to 75% of them present only once. The sample was PBMCs. All receptors derive from a woman under 30 in good health and CMV-seronegative.

The V and J genes are TRBV27 and TRBJ1-5, with 7 nucleotides matching TRBD1. V gave up 5 bases and J gave up 3 bases; unmatched junction bases: 4. The CDR3 extends over 14 amino acids. CDR1 and CDR2 from the germline V gene are MNHEY and SMNVEV (reference sequence). CDR3 coding DNA: TGTGCCAGCAGTCACAGGGGAAACAATCAGCCCCAGCATTTT. It codes for CASSHRGNNQPQHF.

The chain couples TRBV5-1 to TRBJ2-3, with a weak D call TRBD1 (6 bases). V was shortened by 0 bases and J by 3 bases, with 14 bases between the two germline ends. The CDR3 covers 16 residues. Per the germline V gene, CDR1 is SGHRS and CDR2 is YFSETQ. CDR3 loop: CASSLAHRVGTDTQYF. CDR3 coding DNA: TGCGCCAGCAGCTTGGCCCACAGGGTAGGGACAGATACGCAGTATTTT.

This clone was seen once. The chain has TRBV28 and TRBJ2-7; 9 nucleotides match TRBD1. Germline-derived CDR1 and CDR2 are MDHEN and SYDVKM. This CDR3 has 14 residues. The junction had 14 bases not matched to a gene; V was cut back by 8 bases and J by 9 bases. For the CDR3, the DNA is TGTGCCAGCGAGGGGACAGGGCTCCCTTCCGGGCAGTACTTC. Protein: CASEGTGLPSGQYF.

The J gene is TRBJ1-2, the V gene TRBV6-1; TRBD1 agrees at 7 bases. CDR1 is MNHNS, CDR2 SASEGT, per germline. V dropped 6 bases and J dropped 3; count of bases not matched to a gene: 4. The CDR3 totals 13 residues. CDR3 residues: CASRQGLDYGYTF. The CDR3 DNA reads TGTGCCAGCAGACAGGGGTTGGACTATGGCTACACCTTC.

This sequence joins TRBV6-5 and TRBJ1-4; D perhaps matches TRBD1 (6 bases). Germline V CDR1 and CDR2: MNHEY, SVGAGI. The CDR3 runs 14 residues. V was shortened by 8 bases and J by 1 base, with 11 bases between the two germline ends. Here the CDR3 DNA reads TGTGCCAGCGGGAGAGGGGGAACTAATGAAAAACTGTTTTTT. Translating it yields CASGRGGTNEKLFF.